This T cell receptor (beta chain) was sequenced for a study of shared clonotypes between healthy human individuals. Study-level background: Each donor's CD8 memory used one plate, CD8 naive two, each CD4 subset three.

A single count supports this clone. CD4+ cells yielded CD45RA+ naive and CD45RA-negative memory subsets. Germline V gene lookup returns CDR1 GTSNPN and CDR2 SVGIG (reference sequence). V was pared by 1 base and J by 6 bases, with 10 bases between. The CDR3 spans 13 residues. Sequencing was performed with immunoSEQ multiplex PCR; in TCRdb, only in-frame clones are kept and a portion is missing. The sample comprises under 2,500,000 clones, approximately 96% of which are singletons, and less than 0.15% rests with the top ten. The sequencing sample was made of naive CD4+ T cells sorted from blood. Subset in this sample: CD45RA+ positively selected. This rearrangement joins TRBV30 to TRBJ1-5; tentatively, D is TRBD1 (5 bases). The source is a man between 18 and 35 years old in good health. The CDR3 sequence: CAWSGGDSQPQHF. The DNA of the CDR3 is TGTGCCTGGAGTGGGGGGGATAGTCAGCCCCAGCATTTT.